This T cell receptor beta chain emerged from a study of beta chain features in type 1 diabetes. Study-wide findings and caveats: Patients' naive, central memory and Treg TCRB repertoires seemed closer to one another than those of healthy donors. When Type 1 diabetes patients were examined, their TCRB CDR3s proved moderately but significantly shorter in all four CD4+ subsets.

The investigators reverse transcribed all of the isolated RNA, so they sequenced expressed TCRB transcripts. Profiling relied on immunoSEQ multiplex PCR, and the TCRdb table lists in-frame clones only, not all of them. The sample has about 27,000 clones, roughly 56% seen once. The trim removed 2 bases at V and 4 bases at J, leaving 6 bases unmatched. The CDR3 contains 16 residues. Germline lookup yields CDR1 SGHNT and CDR2 YYREEE (reference sequence). As concerns this clone: No antigen is known for it.

Sequenced input: Tregs from blood. The chain carries TRBV5-4 and TRBJ2-2, with 9 nucleotides matching TRBD2. The TCR sequence derives from a woman aged 18-29 years with type 1 diabetes. The CDR3 sequence: CASSFWLAGPTGELFF. CDR3 nucleotides: TGTGCCAGCAGCTTTTGGCTAGCGGGACCCACCGGGGAGCTGTTTTTT.